These 2 T cell receptor beta chains share one sample of origin, sequenced in a study of shared clonotypes between healthy human individuals. Produced via immunoSEQ multiplex PCR; TCRdb's table is partial and in-frame only. The repertoire holds millions of clones, with 95% as singletons. The sample comprised naive CD4+ T cells sorted from blood. Subset of the sample: CD45RA+ positively selected. The receptor source for this set is a man aged 18 to 30 in good health.

J is TRBJ2-5 and V is TRBV28; 7 nucleotides line up with TRBD1. The germline gives CDR1 MDHEN, CDR2 SYDVKM. CDR3 length equals 13 residues. The ends lost 10 bases at V and 5 bases at J; junction bases unmatched: 10. CDR3 in amino acids: CATLEGARETQYF. The CDR3 DNA is TGTGCCACCCTTGAGGGGGCGCGGGAGACCCAGTACTTC.

V and J are TRBV6-4 and TRBJ2-2, with a possible D match to TRBD1 (5 bases). The CDR3 runs to 14 residues. The V gene's germline CDR1 is MRHNA and CDR2 SNTAGT. The germline V and J ends were trimmed by 6 bases and 0 bases, with 8 bases remaining between them. The DNA of the CDR3 is TGTGCCAGCAGGCGACAGACGAACACCGGGGAGCTGTTTTTT. Translation gives CASRRQTNTGELFF.